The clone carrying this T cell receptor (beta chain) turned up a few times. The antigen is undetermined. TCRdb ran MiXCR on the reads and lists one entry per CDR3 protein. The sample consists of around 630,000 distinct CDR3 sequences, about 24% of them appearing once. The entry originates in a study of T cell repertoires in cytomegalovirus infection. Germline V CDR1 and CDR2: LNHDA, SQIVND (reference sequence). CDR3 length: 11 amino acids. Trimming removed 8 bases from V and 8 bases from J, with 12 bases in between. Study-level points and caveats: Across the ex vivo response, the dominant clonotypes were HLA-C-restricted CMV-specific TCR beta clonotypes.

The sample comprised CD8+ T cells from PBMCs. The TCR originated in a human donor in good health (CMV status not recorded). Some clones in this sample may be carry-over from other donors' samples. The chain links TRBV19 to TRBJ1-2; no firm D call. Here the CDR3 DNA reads TGTGCCAGTTCTGGGCGCGAAGGCTACACCTTC. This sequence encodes CASSGREGYTF.